This entry concerns a single TCR beta chain. This entry is derived from a study of T cells after yellow fever vaccination. The CDR3 has 17 amino acids. V lost 1 base, J lost 3 bases, and 12 bases stayed unmatched. Germline V gene sequence: CDR1 SGHNT, CDR2 YYREEE (reference sequence). MiXCR, applied by TCRdb to the 5' RACE reads, yields one record per CDR3 protein. Of some 99,000 distinct CDR3 sequences listed, less than 6% were seen once; the top ten hold approximately 39%. The sequence derives from a man between 18 and 35 years old who received the YFV17D yellow fever vaccine. Sequencing used CD8+ T cells sorted from PBMCs, obtained 10 days after the yellow fever booster vaccination. The rearrangement uses TRBV5-4 and TRBJ2-5, with TRBD1 matching 7 bases. CDR3 DNA sequence: TGTGCCAGCAGCTTGCTCTCAGGGGGAATAATTGAAGAGACCCAGTACTTC. Amino acid sequence: CASSLLSGGIIEETQYF.